Listed here are 3 T cell receptor beta chains from one sample, sequenced in a study of blood T cells in healthy people across ages. Primed by a sample-barcoded 5' primer and a J-beta primer mix, a second PCR proceeded for roughly 6 to 12 cycles. Each CDR3 protein is one row after TCRdb ran MiXCR on the 5' RACE reads. In the table there are 600,000 to 900,000 distinct CDR3 sequences, roughly 26% of which are singletons. This same sample was also taken into another study, of T cells of mothers and their children.

Sample: blood. These receptors were obtained from a boy younger than 18 in good health.

A few counts support this clonotype. This chain links TRBV6-6 with TRBJ1-2, with a possible D match to TRBD1 (5 bases). The CDR3 length is 16 residues. Germline V CDR1 and CDR2: MNHNY, SVGAGI (reference sequence). V was trimmed by 7 bases and J by 8 bases, leaving 26 bases between them. The CDR3: CASTSPGITRAEGYTF. CDR3 sequence (DNA): TGTGCCAGCACCTCCCCAGGGATTACCAGAGCAGAGGGCTACACCTTC.

This chain connects TRBV20-1 to TRBJ1-4, with D perhaps matching TRBD1 (6 bases). CDR3 length equals 14 residues. Per germline, CDR1 DFQATT and CDR2 SNEGSKA (reference sequence). V lost 4 bases to trimming and J lost 4 bases, with 13 bases between them. The CDR3 region has the DNA TGCAGTGCTACGTCCGGGACAATTAATGAAAAACTGTTTTTT. Protein: CSATSGTINEKLFF.

This clonotype was detected only a few times. The chain links TRBV28 to TRBJ2-3; tentatively, D is TRBD1 (7 bases). The CDR3 length is 14 residues. Trimming stripped 5 bases from V and 8 bases from J, with 17 bases between. The germline gives CDR1 MDHEN, CDR2 SYDVKM. CDR3 DNA: TGTGCCAGCAGTACCACCCAGGGGGGCGGTACGCAGTATTTT. Amino acid sequence: CASSTTQGGGTQYF. Based on the CDR3 plus reference TRBV28 and TRBJ2-3, the full variable domain is DVKVTQSSRYLVKRTGEKVFLECVQDMDHENMFWYRQDPGLGLRLIYFSYDVKMKEKGDIPEGYSVSREKKERFSLILESASTNQTSMYLCASSTTQGGGTQYFGPGTRLTVL.